Sequencing of this T cell receptor beta chain was carried out in a study of identical twins. There are 15 residues in the CDR3. CDR1 and CDR2 from the germline V gene are SGHNT and YYREEE (reference sequence). Trimming cost V 5 bases and J 11 bases; bases outside gene matches: 17. TCRdb reprocessed the 5' RACE reads with MiXCR, giving one entry per CDR3 protein. Here the sample spans around 1.7 million distinct CDR3 sequences, about 32% being singletons. This clonotype has only one observation. No donor was unhealthy or non-Caucasian. The receptor's source is a newborn girl in good health. The chain carries TRBV5-4 and TRBJ2-5, with TRBD2 matching 8 bases. The sequenced sample was cord blood. Here the CDR3 reads CASRRGGNADNEQYF. As DNA, the CDR3 is TGTGCCAGCAGACGGGGGGGTAACGCCGACAATGAGCAGTACTTC.